The 23 T cell receptor beta chains listed next were all sequenced from one sample in a study of cytomegalovirus exposure and HLA in healthy donors. The assay was immunoSEQ multiplex PCR, and TCRdb's table has in-frame clones only and misses some. The data hold around 120,000 clones, with 75% to 90% observed a single time. The sequenced material came from PBMCs. These receptors originate from a man aged 18 to 30 in good health and CMV-seropositive.

The J gene is TRBJ2-6, the V gene TRBV7-8, with TRBD1 identical over 8 bases. Trimming removed 5 bases from V and 0 bases from J; junction bases left unmatched: 15. Germline CDR1 SGHVS, CDR2 FQNEAQ. The CDR3 consists of 20 residues. Here the CDR3 reads CASSALAGTGFLSGANVLTF. The DNA of the CDR3 is TGTGCCAGCAGCGCTCTTGCCGGGACAGGATTCCTCTCTGGGGCCAACGTCCTGACTTTC.

The chain recombines TRBV11-3 with TRBJ2-5, with 8 bases that match TRBD1. Per the germline V gene, CDR1 is SGHNT and CDR2 is YENEEA. The CDR3 sequence is 15 residues long. Trimming took 2 bases from V and 3 from J; bases not matched to a gene: 5. CDR3 in DNA: TGTGCCAGCAGCTTAAGAACAGGGGGAGAAGAGACCCAGTACTTC. Residues: CASSLRTGGEETQYF.

V gene TRBV6-1 combines with J gene TRBJ1-6; D is perhaps TRBD1 (5 bases). The CDR3 extends over 15 amino acids. Germline CDR1 and CDR2: MNHNS and SASEGT. Trimming left V 10 bases short and J 0 bases short, with 13 bases between. For the CDR3, the DNA is TGTGCCACGACAGACCATAGCTCCTATAATTCACCCCTCCACTTT. Protein: CATTDHSSYNSPLHF.

Details on this clone: Additional DNA sequences in this sample encode the identical CDR3. CDR3 coding DNA: TGCAGCGCAGCGGGACAGGGAAAAGGGACCCAGTACTTC. It specifies CSAAGQGKGTQYF. The J gene is TRBJ2-5, the V gene TRBV29-1; 9 bases line up with TRBD1. The germline V gene encodes CDR1 SQVTM and CDR2 ANQGSEA. J was trimmed by 7 bases and V by 7 bases; bases with no gene match: 10. The CDR3 length is 13 residues.

The chain combines TRBV28 with TRBJ1-2; TRBD1 is a possible D gene (6 bases). CDR1 and CDR2 (germline): MDHEN, SYDVKM. This CDR3 has 12 amino acids. Deletions cut 3 bases from V and 8 bases from J, with 10 bases between. The CDR3 protein is CASSFGQLGYTF. The CDR3, as DNA: TGTGCCAGCAGTTTTGGACAGTTGGGCTACACCTTC.

The chain carries TRBV5-4 and TRBJ2-7; 10 positions agree with TRBD1. V lost 9 bases to trimming and J lost 4 bases; unmatched junction nucleotides: 4. In germline, CDR1 is SGHNT, CDR2 YYREEE (reference sequence). This CDR3 region has 12 residues. CDR3 nucleotides: TGTGCCACCTCGGACAGGGGGTACGAGCAGTACTTC. Residues: CATSDRGYEQYF.

This clone has just one count. The genes are TRBV27 and TRBJ1-1; no clear D. The CDR3 totals 14 residues. V dropped 4 bases and J dropped 0 bases, with 9 bases sitting between them. Germline V lookup: CDR1 MNHEY, CDR2 SMNVEV (reference sequence). CDR3 sequence reads: CASSYGTMNTEAFF. The CDR3 nucleotides read TGTGCCAGCAGTTACGGAACTATGAACACTGAAGCTTTCTTT.

This clone has a single count. The chain has TRBV19 and TRBJ1-2, with 7 bases that match TRBD1. Trimming at V came to 3 bases and at J to 1 base, leaving 2 bases not matched to a gene. Per the germline V gene, CDR1 is LNHDA and CDR2 is SQIVND (reference sequence). This CDR3 is 14 amino acids long. CDR3 region: CASSIGTDNYGYTF. In DNA form, the CDR3 reads TGTGCCAGTAGTATCGGGACAGATAACTATGGCTACACCTTC. Together with reference TRBV19 and TRBJ1-2, the CDR3 gives the full variable domain: DGGITQSPKYLFRKEGQNVTLSCEQNLNHDAMYWYRQDPGQGLRLIYYSQIVNDFQKGDIAEGYSVSREKKESFPLTVTSAQKNPTAFYLCASSIGTDNYGYTFGSGTRLTVV.

This clone was counted a single time. The chain combines TRBV6-1 with TRBJ1-1; possibly TRBD1 for D (5 bases). The germline V gene has CDR1 MNHNS and CDR2 SASEGT. V lost 4 bases and J lost 0, with 15 bases in between. CDR3 length equals 16 residues. In nucleotides, the CDR3 is TGTGCCAGCAGTGCCCGGGACTACTGGATGAACACTGAAGCTTTCTTT. Amino acids: CASSARDYWMNTEAFF.

The chain recombines TRBV5-6 with TRBJ2-7; the D is unclear. Germline CDR1 reads SGHDT; CDR2 reads YYEEEE. The CDR3 covers 15 residues. Trimming cost V 4 bases and J 3 bases, with 17 bases left between them. CDR3 region: CASSAGGGHGYEQYF. CDR3 DNA sequence: TGTGCCAGCAGCGCCGGCGGCGGTCATGGCTACGAGCAGTACTTC.

The chain couples TRBV5-1 to TRBJ2-5; 8 nucleotides line up with TRBD1. V shed 4 bases and J 4 bases; nucleotides not matched to a gene: 6. Germline values: CDR1 SGHRS, CDR2 YFSETQ. The CDR3 consists of 14 residues. CDR3: CASSIGTGGETQYF. CDR3 nucleotide sequence: TGCGCCAGCAGCATTGGGACAGGCGGAGAGACCCAGTACTTC. Supplemented by reference TRBV5-1 and TRBJ2-5, the full variable domain reads KAGVTQTPRYLIKTRGQQVTLSCSPISGHRSVSWYQQTPGQGLQFLFEYFSETQRNKGNFPGRFSGRQFSNSRSEMNVSTLELGDSALYLCASSIGTGGETQYFGPGTRLLVL.

The chain employs TRBV19 and TRBJ1-4; D is perhaps TRBD1 (5 bases). Germline CDR1 and CDR2: LNHDA and SQIVND (reference sequence). Trimming removed 5 bases from V and 0 bases from J, with 16 bases in between. This CDR3 is built from 17 residues. CDR3 in amino acids: CASSLTSSGATNEKLFF. The CDR3 DNA follows: TGTGCCAGTAGTCTAACCTCTTCGGGGGCAACTAATGAAAAACTGTTTTTT.

This chain joins TRBV25-1 and TRBJ2-5; no clear D gene. The V gene lost 4 bases and the J gene lost 3 bases, with 9 bases spanning the gap. Germline CDR1 reads MGHDK; CDR2 reads SYGVNS. The CDR3 is 13 amino acids. The CDR3 nucleotides are TGTGCCAGCAGTGTGCGAAGTAAAGAGACCCAGTACTTC. Translation gives CASSVRSKETQYF. Complete variable domain (other parts from reference TRBV25-1 and TRBJ2-5): EADIYQTPRYLVIGTGKKITLECSQTMGHDKMYWYQQDPGMELHLIHYSYGVNSTEKGDLSSESTVSRIRTEHFPLTLESARPSHTSQYLCASSVRSKETQYFGPGTRLLVL.

The genes are TRBV4-1 and TRBJ2-5; D is perhaps TRBD1 (6 bases). V was pared by 4 bases and J by 9 bases, with 12 bases between. The germline gives CDR1 MGHRA, CDR2 YSYEKL. This CDR3 is built from 12 residues. DNA of the CDR3: TGCGCCAGCAGCCCCCAGGGGCGCGCCCAGTACTTC. Protein sequence: CASSPQGRAQYF.

This chain joins TRBV10-1 and TRBJ2-7, with TRBD2 identical over 7 bases. This CDR3 is built from 15 residues. Germline lookup yields CDR1 WNHNN and CDR2 SYGVQD (reference sequence). V was clipped by 2 bases and J by 2 bases; unmatched bases: 6. CDR3 sequence: CASSESDSGPYEQYF. The CDR3 bases are TGCGCCAGCAGTGAGAGCGATAGCGGGCCCTACGAGCAGTACTTC.

This sequence joins TRBV4-2 and TRBJ1-4, with D perhaps matching TRBD1 (5 bases). The CDR3 totals 14 residues. Trimming removed 4 bases from V and 4 bases from J, with 10 bases in between. Germline V CDR1 and CDR2: LGHNA, YNFKEQ. The CDR3 sequence is CASSPARVNEKLFF. In DNA form, the CDR3 reads TGTGCCAGCAGCCCCGCCAGGGTTAATGAAAAACTGTTTTTT.

The genes are TRBV27 and TRBJ2-5; perhaps TRBD2 as D (6 bases). Germline CDR1 is MNHEY and CDR2 is SMNVEV (reference sequence). This CDR3 has 15 residues. The V and J ends lost 0 bases and 0 bases respectively, with 8 bases between them. This CDR3 reads CASSLSWGDQETQYF. In DNA, the CDR3 is TGTGCCAGCAGTTTATCGTGGGGGGACCAAGAGACCCAGTACTTC.

The J gene is TRBJ2-7, the V gene TRBV14, with a possible D match to TRBD1 (5 bases). The V gene's germline CDR1 is SGHDN and CDR2 FVKESK. CDR3 length: 14 residues. Trimming shortened V by 1 base and J by 2 bases, and 9 bases separated the two germline ends. The CDR3 reads CASSQGGDPYEQYF. CDR3 DNA sequence: TGTGCCAGCAGCCAAGGGGGCGATCCCTACGAGCAGTACTTC.

This clone has only a few counts. This chain joins TRBV7-9 and TRBJ1-6; D is ambiguous. V was shortened by 2 bases and J by 7 bases, with 3 bases between the two germline ends. Germline V gene data show CDR1 as SEHNR and CDR2 as FQNEAQ (reference sequence). The CDR3 totals 12 residues. The CDR3 is CASSLQNSPLHF. As DNA, the CDR3 is TGTGCCAGCAGCTTACAGAATTCACCCCTCCACTTT.

The chain has TRBV7-2 and TRBJ2-7, with D tentatively TRBD2 (6 bases). This CDR3 is built from 15 residues. With 2 bases removed from V and 0 bases from J, the gap between germline ends came to 11 bases. Per germline, CDR1 SGHTA and CDR2 FQGNSA. CDR3 sequence: CASSLIAGSSYEQYF. CDR3 nucleotide sequence: TGTGCCAGCAGCTTAATCGCGGGGAGCTCCTACGAGCAGTACTTC.

The chain joins TRBV18 to TRBJ2-1, with 14 bases lining up with TRBD2. CDR1 KGHSH and CDR2 LQKENI come from the germline V gene. This CDR3 region has 17 residues. Trimming removed 3 bases from V and 4 bases from J; junction bases left unmatched: 5. The CDR3, as DNA: TGTGCCAGCTCACCCGGACTAGCGGGGGGCTTGTACAATGAGCAGTTCTTC. It is translated as CASSPGLAGGLYNEQFF.

This sequence joins TRBV7-6 and TRBJ1-1; D is uncertain. Trimming removed 5 bases from V and 5 bases from J, with 15 bases in between. This CDR3 region has 14 residues. CDR1 and CDR2 (germline): SGHVS, FNYEAQ. The CDR3 nucleotides read TGTGCCAGCAGCGCAACCGGGTTTGCGACTGAAGCTTTCTTT. It is translated as CASSATGFATEAFF.

The chain recombines TRBV9 with TRBJ2-1; 9 bases are shared with TRBD1. The V gene end was trimmed by 4 bases and the J gene end by 0 bases; junction bases not matched to a gene: 2. The CDR3 loop spans 15 amino acids. Germline loops: CDR1 SGDLS, CDR2 YYNGEE. The CDR3 bases are TGTGCCAGCAGCCAGGACAGGGGCTCCTACAATGAGCAGTTCTTC. It yields the protein CASSQDRGSYNEQFF.